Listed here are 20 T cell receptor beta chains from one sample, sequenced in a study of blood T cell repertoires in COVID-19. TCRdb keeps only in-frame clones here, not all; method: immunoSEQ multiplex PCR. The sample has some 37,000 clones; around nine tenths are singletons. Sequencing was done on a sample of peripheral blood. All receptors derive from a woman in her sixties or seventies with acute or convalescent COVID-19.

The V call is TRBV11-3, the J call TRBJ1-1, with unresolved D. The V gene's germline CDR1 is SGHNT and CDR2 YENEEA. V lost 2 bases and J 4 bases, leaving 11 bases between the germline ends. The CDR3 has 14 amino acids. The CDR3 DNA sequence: TGTGCCAGCAGCTTAATCCTTATGAGCACTGAAGCTTTCTTT. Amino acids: CASSLILMSTEAFF. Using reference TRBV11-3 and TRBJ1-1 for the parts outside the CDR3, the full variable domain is EAGVVQSPRYKIIEKKQPVAFWCNPISGHNTLYWYLQNLGQGPELLIRYENEEAVDDSQLPKDRFSAERLKGVDSTLKIQPAELGDSAVYLCASSLILMSTEAFFGQGTRLTVV.

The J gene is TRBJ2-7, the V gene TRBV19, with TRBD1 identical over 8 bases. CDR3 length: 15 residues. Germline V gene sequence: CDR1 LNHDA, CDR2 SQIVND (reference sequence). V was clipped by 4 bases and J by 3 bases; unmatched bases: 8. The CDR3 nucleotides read TGTGCCAGTAGTAGGGCAGGGGGCCCTTACTACGAGCAGTACGTC. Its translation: CASSRAGGPYYEQYV.

CDR3 coding DNA: TGTGCCAGTAAACCGGGGGAGAGTCACGATACGCAGTATTTT. Translated, it gives CASKPGESHDTQYF. The V and J genes are TRBV19 and TRBJ2-3, with a possible D match to TRBD2 (6 bases). V was trimmed by 7 bases and J by 6 bases, leaving 17 bases between them. The CDR3 extends over 14 amino acids. In germline, CDR1 is LNHDA, CDR2 SQIVND (reference sequence).

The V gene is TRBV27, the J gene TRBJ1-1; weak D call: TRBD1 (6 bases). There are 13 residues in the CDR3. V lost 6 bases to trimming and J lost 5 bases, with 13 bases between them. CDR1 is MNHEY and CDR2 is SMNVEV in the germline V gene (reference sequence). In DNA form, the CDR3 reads TGTGCCAGCAGAAGGGGGGGTGGGACTGAAGCTTTCTTT. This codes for CASRRGGGTEAFF.

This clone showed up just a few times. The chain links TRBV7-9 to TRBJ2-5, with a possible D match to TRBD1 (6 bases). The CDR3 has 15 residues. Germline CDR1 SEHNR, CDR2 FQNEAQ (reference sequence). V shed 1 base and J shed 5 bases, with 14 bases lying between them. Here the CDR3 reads CASSLEDRFGETQYF. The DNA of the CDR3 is TGTGCCAGCAGCTTAGAAGACAGGTTTGGCGAGACCCAGTACTTC.

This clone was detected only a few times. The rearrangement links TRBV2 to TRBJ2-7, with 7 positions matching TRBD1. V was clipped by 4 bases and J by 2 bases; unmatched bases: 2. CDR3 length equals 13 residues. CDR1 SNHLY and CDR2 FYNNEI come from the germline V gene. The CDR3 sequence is CASSVDRAYEQYV. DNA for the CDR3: TGTGCCAGCAGTGTAGACAGGGCCTACGAGCAGTACGTC.

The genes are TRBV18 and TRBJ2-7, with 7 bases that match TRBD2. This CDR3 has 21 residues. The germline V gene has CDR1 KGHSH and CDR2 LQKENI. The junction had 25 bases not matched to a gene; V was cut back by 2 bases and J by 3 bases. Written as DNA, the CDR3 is TGTGCCAGCTCACCAGCGGTGCGGGGGTCCCTCGCCGGGGTCCCCCTCTACGAGCAGTACGTC. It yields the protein CASSPAVRGSLAGVPLYEQYV.

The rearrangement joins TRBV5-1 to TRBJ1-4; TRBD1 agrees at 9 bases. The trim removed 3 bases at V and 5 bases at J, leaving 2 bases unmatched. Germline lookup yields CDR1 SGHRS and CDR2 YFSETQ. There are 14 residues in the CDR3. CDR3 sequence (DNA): TGCGCCAGCAGCTCACAGGGGGCGAATGAAAAACTGTTTTTT. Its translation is CASSSQGANEKLFF.

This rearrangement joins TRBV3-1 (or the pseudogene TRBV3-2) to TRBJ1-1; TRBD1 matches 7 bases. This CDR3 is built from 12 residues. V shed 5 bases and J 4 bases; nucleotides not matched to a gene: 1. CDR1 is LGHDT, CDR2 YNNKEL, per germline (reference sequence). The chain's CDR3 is CASSRQGTEAFF. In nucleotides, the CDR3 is TGTGCCAGCAGCAGACAGGGCACTGAAGCTTTCTTT.

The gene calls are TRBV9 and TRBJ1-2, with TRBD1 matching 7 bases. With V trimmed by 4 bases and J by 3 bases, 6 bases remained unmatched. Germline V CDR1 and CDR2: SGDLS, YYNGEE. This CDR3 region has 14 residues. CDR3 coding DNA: TGTGCCAGCAGCCCAGAGACAGGGCACTATGGCTACACCTTC. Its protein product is CASSPETGHYGYTF.

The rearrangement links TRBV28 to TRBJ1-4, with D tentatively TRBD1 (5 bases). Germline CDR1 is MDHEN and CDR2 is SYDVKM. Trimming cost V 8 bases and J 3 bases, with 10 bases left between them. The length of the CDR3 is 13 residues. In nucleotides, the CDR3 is TGTGCCAGCGCGGGGCTACCTAATGAAAAACTGTTTTTT. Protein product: CASAGLPNEKLFF.

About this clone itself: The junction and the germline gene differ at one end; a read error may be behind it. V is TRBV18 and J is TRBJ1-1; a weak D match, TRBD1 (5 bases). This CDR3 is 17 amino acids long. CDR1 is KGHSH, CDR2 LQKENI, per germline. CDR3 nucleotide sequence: TGTGCCAGCCCACCAAGGGAAATTGGGGGGGGGTTGACTGAAGCTTTCTTT. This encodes CASPPREIGGGLTEAFF.

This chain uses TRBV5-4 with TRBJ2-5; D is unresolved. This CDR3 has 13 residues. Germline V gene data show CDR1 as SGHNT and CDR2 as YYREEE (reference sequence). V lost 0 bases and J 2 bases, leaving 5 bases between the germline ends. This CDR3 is CASSLAQQETQYF. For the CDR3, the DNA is TGTGCCAGCAGCTTGGCACAGCAAGAGACCCAGTACTTC.

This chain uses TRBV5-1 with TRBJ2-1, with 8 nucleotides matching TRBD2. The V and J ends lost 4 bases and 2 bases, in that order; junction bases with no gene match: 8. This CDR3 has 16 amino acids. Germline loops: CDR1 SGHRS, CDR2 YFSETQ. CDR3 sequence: CASSPGTSYPYNEQFF. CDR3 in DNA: TGCGCCAGCAGCCCCGGGACTAGTTATCCCTACAATGAGCAGTTCTTC.

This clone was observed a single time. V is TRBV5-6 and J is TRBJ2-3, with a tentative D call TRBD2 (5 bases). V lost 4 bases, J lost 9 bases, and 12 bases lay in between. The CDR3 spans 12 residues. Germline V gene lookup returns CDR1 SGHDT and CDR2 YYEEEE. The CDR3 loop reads CASSLGLSTQYF. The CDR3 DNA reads TGTGCCAGCAGCCTAGGACTCTCAACGCAGTATTTT.

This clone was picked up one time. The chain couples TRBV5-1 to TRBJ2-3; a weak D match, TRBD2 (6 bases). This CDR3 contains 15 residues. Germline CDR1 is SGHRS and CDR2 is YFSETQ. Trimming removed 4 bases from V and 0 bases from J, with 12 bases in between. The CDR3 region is CASSQGTPSTDTQYF. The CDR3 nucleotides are TGCGCCAGCAGCCAAGGGACTCCTAGCACAGATACGCAGTATTTT.

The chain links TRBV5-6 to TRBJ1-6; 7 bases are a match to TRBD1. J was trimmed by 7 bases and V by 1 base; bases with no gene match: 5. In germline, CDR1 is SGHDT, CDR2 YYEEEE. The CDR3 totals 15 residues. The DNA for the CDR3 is TGTGCCAGCAGCTTGAGGGGGCGCGGAAATTCACCCCTCCACTTT. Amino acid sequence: CASSLRGRGNSPLHF.

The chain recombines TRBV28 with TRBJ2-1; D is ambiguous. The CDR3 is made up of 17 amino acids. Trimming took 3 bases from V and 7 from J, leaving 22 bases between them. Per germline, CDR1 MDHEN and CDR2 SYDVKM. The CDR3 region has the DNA TGTGCCAGCAGTTTTCCTCAGTTTAATCTAGATCTAAATGAGCAGTTCTTC. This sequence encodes CASSFPQFNLDLNEQFF.

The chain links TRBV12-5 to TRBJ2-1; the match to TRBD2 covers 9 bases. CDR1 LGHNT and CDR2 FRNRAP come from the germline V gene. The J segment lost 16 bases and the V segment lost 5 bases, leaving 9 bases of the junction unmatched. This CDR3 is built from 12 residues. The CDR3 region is CASGPPGLAVFF. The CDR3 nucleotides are TGTGCTAGTGGTCCCCCGGGACTAGCCGTTTTCTTC.

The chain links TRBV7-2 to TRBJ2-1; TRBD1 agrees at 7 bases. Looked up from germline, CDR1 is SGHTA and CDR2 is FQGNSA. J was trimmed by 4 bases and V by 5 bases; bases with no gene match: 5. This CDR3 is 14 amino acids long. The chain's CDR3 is CASSPRTGYNEQFF. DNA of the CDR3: TGTGCCAGCAGCCCCCGGACAGGTTACAATGAGCAGTTCTTC.